The rows below give T cell receptor beta chains drawn from one sample of a study of T cells in Graves' hyperthyroidism and ophthalmopathy. Via MiXCR, TCRdb re-called the multiplex PCR reads, giving one row per CDR3 protein. The data hold hundreds of thousands of distinct CDR3 sequences, with roughly 37% observed a single time. Input material: blood. These receptors all come from a man younger than 35 with Graves' hyperthyroidism. CDR3s include the opening cysteine and the closing phenylalanine or tryptophan. The D gene is left open where the match is weak. Clone size is given for some rows only: seen once, a few or many times, or a class if the clone is expanded.

d_call	v_call	j_call	clone_size	cdr3_nt	cdr3_aa
.	TRBV7-9	TRBJ1-2	many	TGTGCCAGCAGCTATGGGGTGAGCTATGGCTACACCTTC	CASSYGVSYGYTF
.	TRBV7-8	TRBJ2-7	few	TGCGCCAGCAGCCAAGAGGCCGACTCCTACGAGCAGTACTTC	CASSQEADSYEQYF
.	TRBV5-1	TRBJ1-2	.	TGCGCCAGCAGCTTGGAGCCTCCCGGGACTTTATATGACTACACCTTC	CASSLEPPGTLYDYTF
.	TRBV7-8	TRBJ2-7	.	TGTGCCAGCAGCTTAGACGTCGGGGAGCTGTACTTC	CASSLDVGELYF
.	TRBV12-3/TRBV12-4	TRBJ1-5	.	TGTGCCAGCACCATGGACGCGGGGCCGCAGCCCCAGCATTTT	CASTMDAGPQPQHF
.	TRBV5-4	TRBJ2-5	.	TGTGCCAGCACCGTTAATGCCCCCGCGGGGACCCAGTACTTC	CASTVNAPAGTQYF
.	TRBV7-9	TRBJ1-1	many	TGTGCCAGCAGCTTCCACAGGGATCGGACTGAAGCTTTCTTT	CASSFHRDRTEAFF
TRBD2	TRBV2	TRBJ2-7	.	TGTGCCAGCAGCTCTGGGGAGGGACGACAGTACTTC	CASSSGEGRQYF
.	TRBV9	TRBJ2-7	many	TGTGCCAGCAGCGTAGAGGCTGGCTACGAGCAGTACTTC	CASSVEAGYEQYF
TRBD2	TRBV4-3	TRBJ2-2	.	TGCGCCAGCAGCCAAGGACTAGCGGGGATAGGGAACACCGGGGAGCTGTTTTTT	CASSQGLAGIGNTGELFF
.	TRBV11-2	TRBJ2-7	few	TGTGCCAGCAGGCCGACAGTTTCCTACGAGCAGTACTTC	CASRPTVSYEQYF
.	TRBV5-6	TRBJ2-7	.	TGTGCCAGCAGCTCTACGAATTGGTACGAGCAGTACTTC	CASSSTNWYEQYF
.	TRBV2	TRBJ1-1	.	TGTGCCAGCAGTGGTGGCGCAGGGTCGGAAGCTTTCTTT	CASSGGAGSEAFF
.	TRBV25-1	TRBJ1-2	.	TGTGCCATAGCTAACTATGGCTACACCTTC	CAIANYGYTF
TRBD2	TRBV5-1	TRBJ2-7	few	TGCGCCAGCAGCTTGGCCGCGCGGGGGGGCGCCGAGCAGTACTTC	CASSLAARGGAEQYF
TRBD2	TRBV19	TRBJ2-7	few	TGTGCCAGTAGTATAGGGGCGGGAGGAGTCGAGCAGTACTTC	CASSIGAGGVEQYF
.	TRBV5-1	TRBJ2-7	.	TGCGCCAGCAGCTCTGGGTCCGGGGACGAGCAGTACTTC	CASSSGSGDEQYF
TRBD1	TRBV10-3	TRBJ1-5	.	TGTGCCACCGGGACAGGGGAATTCAATCAGCCCCAGCATTTT	CATGTGEFNQPQHF
.	TRBV5-1	TRBJ1-1	.	TGTGCCAGCAGCCAGGACTCTCGGCGGGCTGAAGCTTTCTTT	CASSQDSRRAEAFF
.	TRBV14	TRBJ2-2	.	TGTGCCAGCAGCCAAGAAATCGGCGACACCGGGGAGCTGTTTTTT	CASSQEIGDTGELFF
.	TRBV25-1	TRBJ2-5	many	TGTGCCAGCAGTGATAAGGAGACCCAGTACTTC	CASSDKETQYF
.	TRBV11-3	TRBJ2-2	.	TGTGCCAGCAGCTTAGTCCACACCGGGGAGCTGTTTTTT	CASSLVHTGELFF